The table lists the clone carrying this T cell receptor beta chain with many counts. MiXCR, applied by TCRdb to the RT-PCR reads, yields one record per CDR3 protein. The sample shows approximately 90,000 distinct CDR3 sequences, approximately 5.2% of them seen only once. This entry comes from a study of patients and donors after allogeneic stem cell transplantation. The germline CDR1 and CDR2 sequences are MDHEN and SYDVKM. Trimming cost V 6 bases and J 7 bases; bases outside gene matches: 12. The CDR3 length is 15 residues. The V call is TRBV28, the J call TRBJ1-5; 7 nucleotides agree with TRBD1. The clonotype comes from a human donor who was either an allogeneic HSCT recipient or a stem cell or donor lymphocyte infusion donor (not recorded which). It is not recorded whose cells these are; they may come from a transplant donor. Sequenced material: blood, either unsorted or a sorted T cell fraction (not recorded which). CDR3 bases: TGTGCCAGCAGCCAATTCTCAGGGGGGTTACAGCCCCAGCATTTT. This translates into CASSQFSGGLQPQHF.